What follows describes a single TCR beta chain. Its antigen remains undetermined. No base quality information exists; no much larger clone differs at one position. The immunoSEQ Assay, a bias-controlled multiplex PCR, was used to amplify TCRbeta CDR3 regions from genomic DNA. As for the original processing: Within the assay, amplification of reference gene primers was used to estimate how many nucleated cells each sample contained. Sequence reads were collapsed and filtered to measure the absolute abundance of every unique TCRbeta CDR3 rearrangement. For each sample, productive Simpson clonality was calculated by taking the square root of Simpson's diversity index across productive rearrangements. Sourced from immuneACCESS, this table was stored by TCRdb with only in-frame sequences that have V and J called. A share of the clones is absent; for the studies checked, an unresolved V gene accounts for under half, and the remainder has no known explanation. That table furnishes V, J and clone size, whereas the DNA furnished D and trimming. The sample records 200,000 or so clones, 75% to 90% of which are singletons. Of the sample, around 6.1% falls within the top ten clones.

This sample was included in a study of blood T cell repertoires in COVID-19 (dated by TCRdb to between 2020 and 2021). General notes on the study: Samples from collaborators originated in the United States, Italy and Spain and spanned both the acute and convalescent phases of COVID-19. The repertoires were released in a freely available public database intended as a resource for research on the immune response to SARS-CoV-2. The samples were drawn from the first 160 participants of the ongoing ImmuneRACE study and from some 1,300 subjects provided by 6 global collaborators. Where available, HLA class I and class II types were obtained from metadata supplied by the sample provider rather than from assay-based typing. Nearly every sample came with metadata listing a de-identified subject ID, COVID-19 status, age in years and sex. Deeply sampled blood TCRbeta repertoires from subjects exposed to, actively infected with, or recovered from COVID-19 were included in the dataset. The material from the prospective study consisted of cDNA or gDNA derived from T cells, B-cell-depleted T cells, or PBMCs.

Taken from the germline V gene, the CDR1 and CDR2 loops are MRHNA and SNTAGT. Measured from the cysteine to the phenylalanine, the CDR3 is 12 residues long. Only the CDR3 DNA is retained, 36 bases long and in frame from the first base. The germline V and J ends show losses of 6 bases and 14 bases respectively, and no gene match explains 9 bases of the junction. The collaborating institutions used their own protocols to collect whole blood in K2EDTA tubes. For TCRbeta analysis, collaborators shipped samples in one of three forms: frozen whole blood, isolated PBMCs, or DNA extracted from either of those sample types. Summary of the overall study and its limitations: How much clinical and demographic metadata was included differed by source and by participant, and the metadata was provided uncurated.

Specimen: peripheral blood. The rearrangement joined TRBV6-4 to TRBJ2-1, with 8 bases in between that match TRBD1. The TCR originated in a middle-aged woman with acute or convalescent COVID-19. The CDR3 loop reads CASRAGQGKEFF. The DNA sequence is TGTGCCAGCAGGGCTGGACAGGGTAAGGAGTTCTTC.